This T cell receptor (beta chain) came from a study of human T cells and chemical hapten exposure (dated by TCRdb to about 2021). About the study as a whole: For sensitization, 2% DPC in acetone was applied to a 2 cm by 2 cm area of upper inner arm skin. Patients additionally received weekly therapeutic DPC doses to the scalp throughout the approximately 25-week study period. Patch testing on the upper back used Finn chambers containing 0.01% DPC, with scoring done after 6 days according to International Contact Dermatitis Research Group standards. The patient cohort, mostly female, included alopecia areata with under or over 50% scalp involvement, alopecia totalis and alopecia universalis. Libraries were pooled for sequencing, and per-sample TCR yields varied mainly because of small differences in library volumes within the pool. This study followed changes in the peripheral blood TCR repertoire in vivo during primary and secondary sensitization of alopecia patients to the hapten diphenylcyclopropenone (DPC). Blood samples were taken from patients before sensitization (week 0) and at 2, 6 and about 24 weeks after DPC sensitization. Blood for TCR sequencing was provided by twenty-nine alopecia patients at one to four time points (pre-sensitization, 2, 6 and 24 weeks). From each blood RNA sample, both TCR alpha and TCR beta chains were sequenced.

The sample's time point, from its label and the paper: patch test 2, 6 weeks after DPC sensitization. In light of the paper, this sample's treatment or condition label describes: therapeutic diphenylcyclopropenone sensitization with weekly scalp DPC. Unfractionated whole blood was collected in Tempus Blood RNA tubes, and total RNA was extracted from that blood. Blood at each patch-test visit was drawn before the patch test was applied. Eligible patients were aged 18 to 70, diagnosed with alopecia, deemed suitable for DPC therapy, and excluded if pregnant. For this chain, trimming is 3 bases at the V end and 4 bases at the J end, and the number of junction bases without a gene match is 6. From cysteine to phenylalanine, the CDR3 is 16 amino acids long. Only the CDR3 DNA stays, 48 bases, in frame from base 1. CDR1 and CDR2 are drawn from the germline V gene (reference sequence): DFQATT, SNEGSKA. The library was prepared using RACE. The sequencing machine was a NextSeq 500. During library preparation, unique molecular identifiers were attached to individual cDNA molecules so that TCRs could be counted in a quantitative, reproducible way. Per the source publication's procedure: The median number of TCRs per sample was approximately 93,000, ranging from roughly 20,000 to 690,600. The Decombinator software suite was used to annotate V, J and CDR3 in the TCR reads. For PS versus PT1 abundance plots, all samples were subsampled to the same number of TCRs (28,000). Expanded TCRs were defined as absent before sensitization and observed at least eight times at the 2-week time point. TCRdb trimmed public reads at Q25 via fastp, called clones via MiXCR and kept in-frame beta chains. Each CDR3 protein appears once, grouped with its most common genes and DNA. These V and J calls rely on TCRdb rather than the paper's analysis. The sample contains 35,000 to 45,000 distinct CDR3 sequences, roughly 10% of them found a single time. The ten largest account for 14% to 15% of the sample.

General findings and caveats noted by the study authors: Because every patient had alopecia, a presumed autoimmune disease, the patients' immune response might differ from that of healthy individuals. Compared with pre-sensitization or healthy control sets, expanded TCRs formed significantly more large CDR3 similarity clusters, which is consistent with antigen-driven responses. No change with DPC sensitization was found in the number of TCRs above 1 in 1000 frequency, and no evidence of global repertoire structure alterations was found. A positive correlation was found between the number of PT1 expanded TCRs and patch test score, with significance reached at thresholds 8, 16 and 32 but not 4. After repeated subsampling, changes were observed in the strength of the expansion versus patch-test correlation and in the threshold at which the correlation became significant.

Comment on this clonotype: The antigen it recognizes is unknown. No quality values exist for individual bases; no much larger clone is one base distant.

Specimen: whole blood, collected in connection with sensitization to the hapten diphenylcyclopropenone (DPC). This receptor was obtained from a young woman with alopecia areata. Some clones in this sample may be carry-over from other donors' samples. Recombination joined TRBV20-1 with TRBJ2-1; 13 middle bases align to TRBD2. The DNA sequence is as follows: TGCAGTGCTAGCGCCGGACTAGCGGGGGTGTACAATGAGCAGTTCTTC. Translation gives CSASAGLAGVYNEQFF.